The 31 T cell receptor beta chains below all came from one sample that was sequenced in a study of tumor and adjacent non-tumor tissue in lung cancer. Three rounds of nested PCR, following a modified ARM-PCR protocol, produced the TCRbeta library. Each CDR3 protein gets one entry after TCRdb re-called the multiplex PCR reads with MiXCR. The repertoire includes around 80,000 distinct CDR3 sequences, approximately 78% of them detected once, and 51% sits in the top ten. This sample's RNA came from whole unsorted tissue. The normal lung tissue was taken more than 3 cm from the tumor edge. Sequenced sample: distant non-tumor lung tissue. The receptors originated from a man in his fifties or sixties with non-small cell lung cancer.

On this clonotype itself: The junction does not match germline at one end; this may be a read error. The CDR3, as DNA: TGTGCCAGCAGCCAAGATAGAGGCTTCTCCCCCCACGAGCAGCACTTC. This sequence encodes CASSQDRGFSPHEQHF. V gene TRBV4-2 combines with J gene TRBJ2-7, with D uncertain. The CDR3 consists of 16 residues. The germline V gene encodes CDR1 LGHNA and CDR2 YNFKEQ.

Only one count was recorded for this clonotype. Sequence at one end of the junction differs from germline and may be a read error. V is TRBV19 and J is TRBJ1-1, with 7 bases that match TRBD1. CDR1 and CDR2 from the germline V gene are LNHDA and SQIVND (reference sequence). CDR3 size: 12 residues. CDR3 nucleotide sequence: TGTGCCAGTAGTATGAGTATTTGGGACAGCTCCTTT. As protein: CASSMSIWDSSF. Full variable domain (remainder filled in from reference TRBV19 and TRBJ1-1): DGGITQSPKYLFRKEGQNVTLSCEQNLNHDAMYWYRQDPGQGLRLIYYSQIVNDFQKGDIAEGYSVSREKKESFPLTVTSAQKNPTAFYLCASSMSIWDSSFGQGTRLTVV.

Points on this clonotype: The junction differs from germline at one of its ends, possibly a read error. The rearrangement uses TRBV4-1 and TRBJ1-4, with TRBD1 matching over 9 bases. The CDR3 totals 18 residues. Germline lookup yields CDR1 MGHRA and CDR2 YSYEKL. The CDR3 loop is CAISLRQGGTATNEKLFF. CDR3 bases: TGCGCCATCAGCCTTAGACAGGGGGGGACTGCAACTAATGAAAAACTGTTTTTT.

This clonotype was observed at least ten times. The chain is built from TRBV6-5 and TRBJ2-3; TRBD1 matches at 7 bases. Germline loops: CDR1 MNHEY, CDR2 SVGAGI. Losses at the gene ends were 4 bases for V and 5 bases for J; bases not matched to a gene: 3. The CDR3 covers 13 residues. The CDR3 DNA reads as TGTGCCAGCAGTTCGACAGGGAGAGATACGCAGTATTTT. This translates into CASSSTGRDTQYF.

This clonotype was picked up many times. This chain links TRBV20-1 with TRBJ2-3, with unresolved D. The CDR3 covers 14 residues. CDR1 and CDR2 from the germline V gene are DFQATT and SNEGSKA (reference sequence). V lost 1 base, J lost 3 bases, and 11 bases lay in between. The CDR3: CSARAAVGTDTQYF. The CDR3 bases are TGCAGTGCTAGAGCGGCGGTCGGAACAGATACGCAGTATTTT.

In the case of this clonotype: Without the conserved terminal phenylalanine or tryptophan, this CDR3 likely stems from a read error. This chain connects TRBV6-2 or TRBV6-3 to TRBJ2-2; 12 bases are a match to TRBD2. Germline CDR1 and CDR2: MNHEY and SVGEGT. The CDR3 extends over 15 amino acids. In DNA, the CDR3 is TGTGCCTGCAGTTCTAGCGGGAGGGACACCGGGGAGCTGTTTTAT. It specifies CACSSSGRDTGELFY.

At least ten counts were recorded for this clonotype. The chain couples TRBV6-6 to TRBJ1-5; 10 bases map to TRBD1. The length of the CDR3 is 16 residues. J was trimmed by 0 bases and V by 5 bases; bases with no gene match: 4. In germline, CDR1 is MNHNY, CDR2 SVGAGI (reference sequence). The CDR3 nucleotides read TGTGCCAGCAGTACGTGGGACAGGGGTAGCAATCAGCCCCAGCATTTT. It specifies CASSTWDRGSNQPQHF.

This sequence joins TRBV29-1 and TRBJ1-4; D gene unclear. Germline lookup yields CDR1 SQVTM and CDR2 ANQGSEA. V lost 4 bases, J lost 8 bases, and 5 bases lay in between. The CDR3 is 10 residues long. The CDR3 DNA sequence: TGCAGCGTTGGGGAAGAAAAACTGTTTTTT. It codes for CSVGEEKLFF.

This clonotype was observed a few times. The CDR3 protein is CRGILTVWGNYEQYF. The DNA of the CDR3 is TGCAGGGGTATTCTGACAGTCTGGGGAAACTACGAGCAGTACTTC. The gene calls are TRBV20-1 and TRBJ2-7; a possible D gene is TRBD1 (5 bases). Germline CDR1 and CDR2: DFQATT and SNEGSKA (reference sequence). This CDR3 has 15 amino acids.

On this clonotype itself: One end of the junction varies from germline; a read error may be responsible. The rearrangement uses TRBV20-1 and TRBJ1-6, with D maybe TRBD1 (6 bases). CDR1 is DFQATT, CDR2 SNEGSKA, per germline (reference sequence). This CDR3 comprises 15 residues. The CDR3 loop is CSARDPQGHYLPLHF. DNA for the CDR3: TGTAGTGCTAGAGATCCCCAGGGGCATTATTTACCCCTCCACTTT.

The genes are TRBV5-1 and TRBJ2-4; tentative D call: TRBD2 (6 bases). V lost 3 bases to trimming and J lost 6 bases, with 16 bases between them. From germline, CDR1 is SGHRS and CDR2 YFSETQ. The CDR3 totals 15 residues. CDR3 DNA: TGCGCCAGCAGCTCTACCGGGACTGTCGGAAACATTCAGTACTTC. It codes for CASSSTGTVGNIQYF.

This chain connects TRBV20-1 to TRBJ2-3; TRBD2 matches 9 bases. Germline CDR1 DFQATT, CDR2 SNEGSKA (reference sequence). V was clipped by 4 bases and J by 8 bases; unmatched bases: 10. The CDR3 loop spans 14 amino acids. CDR3 coding DNA: TGCAGTGCTATGCTAGCGGGGTCCTCAGTTACGCAGTATTTT. Amino acids: CSAMLAGSSVTQYF.

The chain has TRBV12-3 or TRBV12-4 and TRBJ1-3; TRBD1 might be the D (5 bases). The CDR3 is 14 amino acids. V was trimmed by 3 bases and J by 1 base, leaving 7 bases between them. CDR3 DNA sequence: TGTGCCAGCAGTTTTGGACAATCTGGAAACACCATATATTTT. It codes for CASSFGQSGNTIYF.

A word on this clonotype: One end of the junction is discordant with germline, which a read error may explain. The V gene is TRBV11-2, the J gene TRBJ1-2; D possibly corresponds to TRBD1 (5 bases). The germline V gene encodes CDR1 SGHAT and CDR2 FQNNGV. CDR3 length: 13 residues. Here the CDR3 DNA reads TGTGCCAGCAGGGGGCCGTTGGAATATGACTACACATTC. Translating it yields CASRGPLEYDYTF. Complete variable domain (other parts from reference TRBV11-2 and TRBJ1-2): EAGVAQSPRYKIIEKRQSVAFWCNPISGHATLYWYQQILGQGPKLLIQFQNNGVVDDSQLPKDRFSAERLKGVDSTLKIQPAKLEDSAVYLCASRGPLEYDYTFGSGTRLTVV.

As to this clonotype: Lacking the conserved final phenylalanine or tryptophan, this CDR3 likely reflects a read error. The V and J genes are TRBV20-1 and TRBJ2-1; D remains ambiguous. The CDR3 runs 11 residues. Germline V gene lookup returns CDR1 DFQATT and CDR2 SNEGSKA (reference sequence). The CDR3 DNA reads TGCAGTGCAATAGGGTTCGATGATCAGTTCTTA. It yields the protein CSAIGFDDQFL.

The count of this clonotype is one. The V call is TRBV30, the J call TRBJ2-5; TRBD2 agrees at 9 bases. The CDR3 is made up of 16 amino acids. The J segment lost 5 bases and the V segment lost 5 bases, leaving 15 bases of the junction unmatched. CDR1 is GTSNPN and CDR2 is SVGIG in the germline V gene (reference sequence). The CDR3 loop is CAWRGLMRGGGETQYF. The DNA of the CDR3 is TGTGCCTGGCGTGGGCTCATGCGGGGGGGCGGCGAGACCCAGTACTTC. Full variable domain (outside the CDR3, taken from reference TRBV30 and TRBJ2-5): SQTIHQWPATLVQPVGSPLSLECTVEGTSNPNLYWYRQAAGRGLQLLFYSVGIGQISSEVPQNLSASRPQDRQFILSSKKLLLSDSGFYLCAWRGLMRGGGETQYFGPGTRLLVL.

As for this clonotype: An end of the junction does not agree with germline; a read error may underlie this. CDR3 protein: CASSLNSLYGSYNEQFF. The CDR3 coding sequence is TGCGCTAGCAGCCTCAACTCATTGTACGGCTCCTACAATGAGCAGTTCTTC. The chain couples TRBV4-1 to TRBJ2-1, with D hard to call. This CDR3 contains 17 residues. Germline V CDR1 and CDR2: MGHRA, YSYEKL.

This clonotype was seen a single time. One junction end disagrees with the germline gene, perhaps due to a read error. The chain uses TRBV4-2 and TRBJ2-5; D uncertain. Germline CDR1 is LGHNA and CDR2 is YNFKEQ. This CDR3 region has 15 residues. The CDR3 nucleotides are TGTGCCAGCAGCCATGTTGCGCGTGGAGAAGAGACCCAATACTTC. It specifies CASSHVARGEETQYF.

A word on this clonotype: The final CDR3 position lacks the conserved phenylalanine or tryptophan, pointing to a likely read error. The chain combines TRBV12-3 or TRBV12-4 with TRBJ2-2; D unclear. The length of the CDR3 is 11 residues. The CDR3 spells CASSFDGELFL. DNA of the CDR3: TGTGCCAGTAGTTTCGACGGGGAGCTGTTTTTA.

With regard to this clonotype: A much larger clone lies one base from this, so it may be a read error. This CDR3 fails to terminate in the conserved phenylalanine or tryptophan, so it likely reflects a read error. The chain employs TRBV5-4 and TRBJ2-1; D unresolved. Looked up from germline, CDR1 is SGHNT and CDR2 is YYREEE (reference sequence). The CDR3 has 14 residues. Trimming cost V 0 bases and J 4 bases, with 8 bases left between them. CDR3 nucleotides: TGTGCCAGCAGCTTGGATTCAGCTTACAATGAGCAGTTCGTC. Translated, it gives CASSLDSAYNEQFV.

About this clonotype: At one end, the junction sequence differs from germline, possibly due to a read error. The chain couples TRBV6-1 to TRBJ1-5; tentative D call: TRBD1 (5 bases). The CDR3 runs 16 residues. CDR1 and CDR2 from the germline V gene are MNHNS and SASEGT. The CDR3 protein is CASRRGGGYSNQPQHF. The CDR3 bases are TGTGCCAGTAGACGCGGCGGGGGGTATAGCAATCAGCCCCAGCATTTC.

In the case of this clonotype: The DNA is omitted, as the CDR3 cannot be located on it reliably, and the CDR3 follows TCRdb's listing. This rearrangement joins TRBV11-2 to TRBJ1-1. CDR1 and CDR2 from the germline V gene are SGHAT and FQNNGV. A total of 14 residues make up the CDR3, ends included. The CDR3 spells CVNSLVGRGTAAFF.

Concerning this clonotype: The missing conserved phenylalanine or tryptophan at the end of this CDR3 makes a read error likely. This chain uses TRBV28 with TRBJ2-7, with D maybe TRBD1 (5 bases). Germline V gene sequence: CDR1 MDHEN, CDR2 SYDVKM. The CDR3 spans 13 residues. V lost 3 bases to trimming and J lost 3 bases, with 9 bases between them. CDR3 bases: TGTGCCAGCAGTTTTCGACAGATCTACGAGCAGTACATC. Translated: CASSFRQIYEQYI.

Concerning this clonotype itself: At one end, the junction sequence differs from germline, possibly due to a read error. This rearrangement joins TRBV29-1 to TRBJ2-2, with TRBD1 as a possible D gene (5 bases). There are 14 residues in the CDR3. The germline V gene has CDR1 SQVTM and CDR2 ANQGSEA. The CDR3 DNA follows: TGCAGCATTGAAGATCCGACAGCCCGAGGGGAGCTGTTTTTT. Its protein product is CSIEDPTARGELFF.

The table lists this clonotype with many counts. This chain connects TRBV20-1 to TRBJ2-4; 7 bases agree with TRBD1. Germline-derived CDR1 and CDR2 are DFQATT and SNEGSKA (reference sequence). CDR3 length: 18 amino acids. The trim removed 2 bases at V and 0 bases at J, leaving 13 bases unmatched. This CDR3 is CSARRQGLGALAKNIQYF. CDR3 nucleotides: TGCAGTGCTAGAAGACAGGGTCTGGGGGCTTTAGCCAAAAACATTCAGTACTTC.

There are a few counts of this clonotype. The germline gene is not matched at one end of the junction; a read error may be the cause. The chain joins TRBV5-4 to TRBJ2-6, with D perhaps TRBD1 (5 bases). Germline CDR1 SGHNT, CDR2 YYREEE (reference sequence). This CDR3 is built from 18 residues. DNA of the CDR3: TGTGTCAGCAGCTTGGGTTCCAGCTCCCCCTCTGGGGCCAACGTCCTGACTTTT. This sequence encodes CVSSLGSSSPSGANVLTF. The variable domain in full, with the rest retrieved from reference TRBV5-4 and TRBJ2-6, is ETGVTQSPTHLIKTRGQQVTLRCSSQSGHNTVSWYQQALGQGPQFIFQYYREEENGRGNFPPRFSGLQFPNYSSELNVNALELDDSALYLCVSSLGSSSPSGANVLTFGAGSRLTVL.

V is TRBV11-3 and J is TRBJ2-5, with D uncertain. Between the trimmed V and J ends, which lost 9 bases and 3 bases, there was a span of 8 bases. The germline V gene has CDR1 SGHNT and CDR2 YENEEA. The CDR3 is 11 amino acids. DNA for the CDR3: TGTGCCAGAAACCAAAAAGAGACCCAGTACTTC. As protein: CARNQKETQYF.

A remark on this clonotype: Relative to the germline gene, one junction end is altered; a read error may explain this. This chain links TRBV6-2 or TRBV6-3 with TRBJ2-1; TRBD2 agrees at 7 bases. Germline CDR1 reads MNHEY; CDR2 reads SVGEGT. This CDR3 spans 16 amino acids. The CDR3 here is CANSTPRGSSYNEKFF. CDR3 nucleotide sequence: TGTGCCAACAGTACCCCCCGCGGGAGCTCCTACAATGAGAAGTTCTTC.

By proportion, this clonotype is large. V gene TRBV12-3 or TRBV12-4 combines with J gene TRBJ2-3; the D is unclear. Trimming pared 7 bases from V and 0 bases from J, leaving 8 bases between. This CDR3 comprises 13 residues. CDR3 sequence reads: CASTPVSTDTQYF. In DNA form, the CDR3 reads TGTGCCAGCACCCCCGTTAGCACAGATACGCAGTATTTT.

CDR3 sequence reads: CTSSLMMGNYYGYTF. In nucleotides, the CDR3 is TGTACTAGCAGCTTAATGATGGGGAATTATTATGGCTACACCTTC. The V call is TRBV11-2, the J call TRBJ1-2; D remains unclear. Germline lookup yields CDR1 SGHAT and CDR2 FQNNGV. This CDR3 region has 15 residues.

Notes on this clonotype: A single base separates this from a much larger clone, so it may be a read error. This sequence joins TRBV20-1 and TRBJ2-3; the D is unclear. This CDR3 has 13 residues. The V and J ends lost 7 bases and 6 bases respectively, with 17 bases between them. From germline, CDR1 is DFQATT and CDR2 SNEGSKA (reference sequence). The CDR3 region is CSVRLDAGDTQYF. CDR3 DNA: TGCAGTGTTAGGCTCGATGCCGGGGATACGCAGTATTTT.